One sample yielded the 3 T cell receptor beta chains listed below, sequenced in a study of T-cell reconstitution after alpha-beta-depleted transplantation in children. Unique molecular identifiers tagged the TCRbeta library. TCRdb fed the PCR reads into MiXCR, producing one record per CDR3 protein. This sample has 350,000 to 500,000 distinct CDR3 sequences, with around 46% found just once. The sample in question was PBMCs, obtained before TCRalphabeta/CD19-depleted stem cell transplant. These receptors originate from a girl between 2 and 10 years old with aplastic anemia, due to receive a stem cell transplant.

V gene TRBV20-1 combines with J gene TRBJ2-3, with D maybe TRBD2 (6 bases). Trimming cost V 5 bases and J 1 base, with 16 bases left between them. The CDR3 is 15 residues long. Germline values: CDR1 DFQATT, CDR2 SNEGSKA (reference sequence). CDR3 nucleotides: TGCAGTGCTCGTGGGGAGCGGGCGGGCACAGATACGCAGTATTTT. Its protein product is CSARGERAGTDTQYF.

The V gene is TRBV20-1, the J gene TRBJ2-1; TRBD2 aligns across 7 bases. CDR3 size: 13 residues. With V trimmed by 3 bases and J by 8 bases, 7 bases remained unmatched. Germline lookup yields CDR1 DFQATT and CDR2 SNEGSKA (reference sequence). DNA of the CDR3: TGCAGTGCTAGGGGGACGGGAGGCTATGAGCAGTTCTTC. This translates into CSARGTGGYEQFF.

There are many counts of this clonotype. The chain combines TRBV5-1 with TRBJ1-2, with 8 bases identical to TRBD1. The V gene's germline CDR1 is SGHRS and CDR2 YFSETQ. Trimming cost V 4 bases and J 4 bases; bases outside gene matches: 12. This CDR3 is built from 16 residues. CDR3 in amino acids: CASSLSGQGRSYGYTF. In DNA form, the CDR3 reads TGCGCCAGCAGCCTAAGTGGACAGGGAAGGAGCTATGGCTACACCTTC.